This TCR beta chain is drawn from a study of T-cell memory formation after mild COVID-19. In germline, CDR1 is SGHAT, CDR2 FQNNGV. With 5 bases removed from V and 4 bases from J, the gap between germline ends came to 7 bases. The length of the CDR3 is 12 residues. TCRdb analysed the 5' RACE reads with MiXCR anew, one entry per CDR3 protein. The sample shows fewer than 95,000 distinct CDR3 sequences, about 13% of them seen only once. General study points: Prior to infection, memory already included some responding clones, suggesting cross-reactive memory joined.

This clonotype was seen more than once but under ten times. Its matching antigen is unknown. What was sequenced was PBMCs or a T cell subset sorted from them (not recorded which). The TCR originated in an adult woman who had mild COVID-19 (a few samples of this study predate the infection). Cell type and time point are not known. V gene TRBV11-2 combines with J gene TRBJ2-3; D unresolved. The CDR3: CASSHFADTQYF. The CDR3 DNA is TGTGCCAGCAGCCACTTTGCAGATACGCAGTATTTT.